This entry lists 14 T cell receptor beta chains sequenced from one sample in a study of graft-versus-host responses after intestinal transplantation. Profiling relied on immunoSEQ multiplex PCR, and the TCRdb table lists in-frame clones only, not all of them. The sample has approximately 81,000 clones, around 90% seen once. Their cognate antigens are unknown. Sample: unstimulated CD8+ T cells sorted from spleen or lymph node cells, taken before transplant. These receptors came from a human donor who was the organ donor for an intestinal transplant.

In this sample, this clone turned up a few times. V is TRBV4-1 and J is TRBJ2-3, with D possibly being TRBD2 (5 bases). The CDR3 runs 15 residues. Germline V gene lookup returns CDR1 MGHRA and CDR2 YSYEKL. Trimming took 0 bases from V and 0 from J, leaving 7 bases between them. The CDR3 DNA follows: TGCGCCAGCAGCCAAGATTCGGGGAGCACAGATACGCAGTATTTT. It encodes CASSQDSGSTDTQYF.

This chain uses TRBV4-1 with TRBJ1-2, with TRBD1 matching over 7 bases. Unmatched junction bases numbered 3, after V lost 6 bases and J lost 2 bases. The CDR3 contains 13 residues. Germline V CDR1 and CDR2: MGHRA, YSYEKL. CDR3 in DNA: TGCGCCAGCAGTCCGACAGGGAACTATGGCTACACCTTC. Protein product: CASSPTGNYGYTF.

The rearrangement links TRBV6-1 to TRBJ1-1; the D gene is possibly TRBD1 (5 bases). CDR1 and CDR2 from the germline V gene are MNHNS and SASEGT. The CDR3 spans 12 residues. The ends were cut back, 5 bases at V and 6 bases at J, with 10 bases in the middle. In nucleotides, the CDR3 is TGTGCCAGCAGTTTTTTGGGGGCTGAAGCTTTCTTT. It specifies CASSFLGAEAFF.

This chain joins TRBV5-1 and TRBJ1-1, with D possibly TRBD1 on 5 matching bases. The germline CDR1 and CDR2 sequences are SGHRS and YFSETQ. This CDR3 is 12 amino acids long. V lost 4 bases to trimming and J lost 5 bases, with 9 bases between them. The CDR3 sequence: CASSPWGTEAFF. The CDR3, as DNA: TGCGCCAGCAGCCCGTGGGGGACTGAAGCTTTCTTT.

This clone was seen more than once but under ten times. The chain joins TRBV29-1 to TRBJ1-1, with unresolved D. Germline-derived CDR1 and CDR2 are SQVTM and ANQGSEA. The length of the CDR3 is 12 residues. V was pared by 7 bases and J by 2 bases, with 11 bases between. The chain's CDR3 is CSESDGNTEAFF. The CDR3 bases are TGCAGCGAATCGGACGGTAACACTGAAGCTTTCTTT.

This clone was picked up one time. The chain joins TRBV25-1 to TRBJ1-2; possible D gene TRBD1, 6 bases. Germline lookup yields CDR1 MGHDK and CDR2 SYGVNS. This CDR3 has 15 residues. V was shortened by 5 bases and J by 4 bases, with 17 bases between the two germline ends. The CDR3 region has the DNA TGTGCCAGCAGTCCGCTTGGGGGGGGCAGCTATGGCTACACCTTC. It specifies CASSPLGGGSYGYTF.

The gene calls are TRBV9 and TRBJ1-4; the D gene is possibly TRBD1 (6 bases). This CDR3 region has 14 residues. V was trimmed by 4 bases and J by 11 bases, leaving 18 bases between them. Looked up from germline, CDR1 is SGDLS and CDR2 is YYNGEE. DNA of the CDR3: TGTGCCAGCAGCCACTCGGGGGGCGGAGGGAAACTGTTTTTT. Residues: CASSHSGGGGKLFF. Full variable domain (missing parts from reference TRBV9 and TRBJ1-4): DSGVTQTPKHLITATGQRVTLRCSPRSGDLSVYWYQQSLDQGLQFLIQYYNGEERAKGNILERFSAQQFPDLHSELNLSSLELGDSALYFCASSHSGGGGKLFFGSGTQLSVL.

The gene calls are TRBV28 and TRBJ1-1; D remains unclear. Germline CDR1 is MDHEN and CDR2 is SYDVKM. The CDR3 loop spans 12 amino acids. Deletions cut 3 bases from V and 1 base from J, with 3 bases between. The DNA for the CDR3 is TGTGCCAGCAGTTTCCAGAACACTGAAGCTTTCTTT. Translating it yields CASSFQNTEAFF.

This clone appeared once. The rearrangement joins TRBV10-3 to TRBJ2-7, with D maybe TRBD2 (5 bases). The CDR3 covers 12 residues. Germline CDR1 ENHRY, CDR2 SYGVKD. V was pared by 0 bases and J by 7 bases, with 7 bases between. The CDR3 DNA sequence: TGTGCCATCAGTGAGTCGTCGGGGGAGCAGTACTTC. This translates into CAISESSGEQYF.

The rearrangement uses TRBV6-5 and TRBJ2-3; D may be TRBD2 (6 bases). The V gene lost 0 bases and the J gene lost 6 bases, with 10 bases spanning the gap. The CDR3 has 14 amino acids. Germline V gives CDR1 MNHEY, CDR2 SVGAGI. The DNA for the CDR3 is TGTGCCAGCAGTTACTCACGGGCGGGGGATACGCAGTATTTT. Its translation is CASSYSRAGDTQYF.

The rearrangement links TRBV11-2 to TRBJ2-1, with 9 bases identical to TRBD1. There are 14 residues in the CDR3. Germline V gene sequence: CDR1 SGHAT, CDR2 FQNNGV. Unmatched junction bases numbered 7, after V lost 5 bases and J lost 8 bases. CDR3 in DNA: TGTGCCAGCAGCAGGGGACAGGGTGCAGATGAGCAGTTCTTC. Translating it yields CASSRGQGADEQFF.

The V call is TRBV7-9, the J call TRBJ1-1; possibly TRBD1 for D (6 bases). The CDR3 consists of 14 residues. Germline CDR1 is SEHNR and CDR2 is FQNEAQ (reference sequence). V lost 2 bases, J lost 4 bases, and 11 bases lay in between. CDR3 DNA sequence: TGTGCCAGCAGCTTACGTCAGGGGACCACTGAAGCTTTCTTT. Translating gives CASSLRQGTTEAFF.

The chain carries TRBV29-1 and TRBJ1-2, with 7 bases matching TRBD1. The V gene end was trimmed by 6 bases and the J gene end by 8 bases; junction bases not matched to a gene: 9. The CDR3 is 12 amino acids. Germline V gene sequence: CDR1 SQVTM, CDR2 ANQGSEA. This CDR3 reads CSVPGGLEGYTF. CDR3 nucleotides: TGCAGCGTGCCAGGGGGTTTGGAAGGCTACACCTTC.

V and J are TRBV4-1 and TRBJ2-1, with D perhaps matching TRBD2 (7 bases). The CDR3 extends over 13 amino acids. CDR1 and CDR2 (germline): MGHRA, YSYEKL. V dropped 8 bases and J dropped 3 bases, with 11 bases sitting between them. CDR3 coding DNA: TGCGCCAGCGCTAGGGGGGGCTACAATGAGCAGTTCTTC. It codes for CASARGGYNEQFF.